This TCR beta chain was captured in a study of PD-1 blockade in mismatch repair-deficient tumors. Study-level information: Enrolled about 2013-2017, patients had progressing, pretreated mismatch repair-deficient cancers of more than ten types.

Assay used: immunoSEQ multiplex PCR; TCRdb lists only in-frame clones, some missing. Among approximately 16,000 clones listed, under 90% were seen once. In regard to this clone: The sample has other DNA sequences that encode this CDR3 too.

Sequencing was performed on PBMCs, taken less than 25 weeks after starting pembrolizumab. This clonotype was obtained from an adult with mismatch repair-deficient cancer.

The CDR3 here is CASSHRDESDQPQHF. The CDR3 nucleotides read TGTGCCAGCTCACACAGGGACGAAAGCGATCAGCCCCAGCATTTT. V and J are TRBV18 and TRBJ1-5, with a possible D match to TRBD1 (6 bases). CDR1 and CDR2 from the germline V gene are KGHSH and LQKENI. The CDR3 runs 15 residues. V dropped 4 bases and J dropped 5 bases, with 15 bases sitting between them. Drawing the rest from reference TRBV18 and TRBJ1-5, the complete variable domain is NAGVMQNPRHLVRRRGQEARLRCSPMKGHSHVYWYRQLPEEGLKFMVYLQKENIIDESGMPKERFSAEFPKEGPSILRIQQVVRGDSAAYFCASSHRDESDQPQHFGDGTRLSIL.